The present TCR beta chain was sequenced within a study of Ad26.COV2.S vaccination and SARS-CoV-2 variants. Study as a whole: Doses of Ad26.COV2.S were injected into muscle once or twice, 56 days apart. The study, taken as a whole, reports: Among vaccine recipients, spike-specific TCR breadth exceeded that of placebo recipients.

Libraries were prepared by immunoSEQ multiplex PCR; TCRdb keeps only in-frame clonotypes and omits some of them. The table records about 460,000 clones, roughly nine tenths of them present only once. This clone was detected only a few times. Its specificity is unknown. Distinct nucleotide sequences in the sample also encode this CDR3. The CDR3 sequence is 13 residues long. Germline values: CDR1 SEHNR, CDR2 FQNEAQ (reference sequence). V lost 6 bases and J 5 bases, leaving 11 bases between the germline ends. Sample treatment: some 20 received Ad26.COV2.S at low or high dose, single or two shots; roughly 5 received placebo; per-sample allocation not given. Sampling happened 63 days after the first vaccine or placebo injection.

The source is a person aged 18-65 years who received the Ad26.COV2.S COVID-19 vaccine or a placebo. The material was peripheral blood, obtained in a trial of Ad26.COV2.S vaccine versus placebo. The chain combines TRBV7-9 with TRBJ1-5, with D perhaps TRBD1 (5 bases). CDR3 sequence reads: CASSSQGDQPQHF. The CDR3 DNA is TGTGCCAGCAGTTCTCAAGGGGATCAGCCCCAGCATTTT.